This T cell receptor (beta chain) was observed in a study of CD8 T cells in Susac syndrome. Unmatched junction bases numbered 6, after V lost 5 bases and J lost 3 bases. CDR3 size: 16 residues. CDR1 and CDR2 (germline): LGHDT, YNNKEL (reference sequence). This clonotype has just a few counts. What it recognizes is unknown. With random hexamers, 0.5 to 1 ug RNA was reverse transcribed. TCRdb processed the immunoSEQ multiplex PCR reads anew with MiXCR; each CDR3 protein has one entry. The sample includes about 200,000 distinct CDR3 sequences, 90% to 95% seen only once; the top ten take approximately 0.097%. Overall study results and limits: The study admitted that it had a relatively small number of individuals in its TCR sequencing and HLA analysis.

The sample comprised CD4+ T cells from PBMCs. The chain uses TRBV3-1 and TRBJ2-3; 12 bases are a match to TRBD2. The origin of this receptor is a human donor with multiple sclerosis. CDR3 bases: TGTGCCAGCAGCTTAGGGACTAGCGGGCCAACAGATACGCAGTATTTT. It encodes CASSLGTSGPTDTQYF.